Below are 29 T cell receptor beta chains sequenced from a single sample in a study of T cells expressing NK-cell markers. TCRdb reprocessed the 5' RACE reads and stores each CDR3 protein as one record, lacking DNA. This sample's table reports a few hundred thousand distinct CDR3 sequences. The sample comprised blood T cells: a sorted CD56 or NKG2C T cell subset, CD4+ or CD8+ T cells, or bulk PBMC T cells (not recorded which). The receptors come from a woman between 50 and 59 years old in good health.

J is TRBJ2-1 and V is TRBV3-1. This CDR3 region has 15 residues. In germline, CDR1 is LGHDT, CDR2 YNNKEL (reference sequence). CDR3 in amino acids: CASSQVSRGYNEQFF.

The chain links TRBV20-1 to TRBJ2-7; there is no DNA to check the TCRdb D call of TRBD1. The CDR3 is 14 residues long. In germline, CDR1 is DFQATT, CDR2 SNEGSKA (reference sequence). This CDR3 is CSALRDSTSYEQYF.

This rearrangement joins TRBV3-1 to TRBJ2-2. CDR3 length: 14 residues. Germline CDR1 and CDR2: LGHDT and YNNKEL (reference sequence). This CDR3 reads CASSQLRTTGELFF. Variable domain in full (rest from reference TRBV3-1 and TRBJ2-2): DTAVSQTPKYLVTQMGNDKSIKCEQNLGHDTMYWYKQDSKKFLKIMFSYNNKELIINETVPNRFSPKSPDKAHLNLHINSLELGDSAVYFCASSQLRTTGELFFGEGSRLTVL.

The chain has TRBV7-9 and TRBJ2-1; TCRdb selects TRBD1, and the lack of DNA leaves this call unchecked. CDR3 length equals 16 residues. CDR1 is SEHNR and CDR2 is FQNEAQ in the germline V gene (reference sequence). The CDR3 spells CASSLAGQRPYNEQFF.

The chain has TRBV11-3 and TRBJ2-2; the TCRdb call, TRBD1, lacks DNA for checking. Germline CDR1 SGHNT, CDR2 YENEEA. This CDR3 is built from 13 residues. CDR3 sequence: CASSLRRTGELFF.

The chain recombines TRBV4-2 with TRBJ2-1; with no DNA, the TCRdb D assignment of TRBD1 cannot be verified. CDR3 length equals 14 residues. The germline V gene has CDR1 LGHNA and CDR2 YNFKEQ. CDR3 loop: CASSQQGGAGEQFF.

This sequence joins TRBV5-1 and TRBJ2-1; TCRdb outputs TRBD1, but without DNA this stays unchecked. The CDR3 totals 12 residues. Germline-derived CDR1 and CDR2 are SGHRS and YFSETQ. This chain's CDR3 is CASSLVGDEQFF.

J is TRBJ2-5 and V is TRBV12-3 or TRBV12-4; TCRdb's assignment of TRBD1 cannot be checked, as there is no DNA. The CDR3 covers 16 residues. This CDR3 is CASSQISWGTEETQYF.

The rearrangement joins TRBV7-6 to TRBJ2-1; no DNA is available, so the TRBD2 call from TCRdb remains unchecked. The length of the CDR3 is 14 residues. In germline, CDR1 is SGHVS, CDR2 FNYEAQ. The chain's CDR3 is CASSSPRADNEQFF.

V is TRBV27 and J is TRBJ1-2; TCRdb calls TRBD1, which cannot be checked without DNA. Germline V gene lookup returns CDR1 MNHEY and CDR2 SMNVEV (reference sequence). The CDR3 totals 14 residues. This chain's CDR3 is CASSFRTGGFGYTF.

The chain joins TRBV27 to TRBJ1-5. The CDR3 is 14 residues long. The germline V gene has CDR1 MNHEY and CDR2 SMNVEV (reference sequence). CDR3 in amino acids: CASRSRVSNQPQHF.

The chain carries TRBV24-1 and TRBJ2-1. CDR1 is KGHDR, CDR2 SFDVKD, per germline. The CDR3 extends over 14 amino acids. CDR3 amino acids: CATSGGNSYNEQFF.

J is TRBJ2-3 and V is TRBV12-5; TCRdb calls TRBD2, which cannot be checked without DNA. The CDR3 has 13 amino acids. Germline-derived CDR1 and CDR2 are LGHNT and FRNRAP. The CDR3 protein is CAIGREGSDTQYF.

This chain uses TRBV4-2 with TRBJ1-6; lacking DNA, the TRBD1 call made by TCRdb goes unchecked. This CDR3 has 16 amino acids. Germline V gene data show CDR1 as LGHNA and CDR2 as YNFKEQ. CDR3 sequence: CASSQVKHGGNSPLHF.

The CDR3 here is CASSLDGFAGELFF. This chain joins TRBV7-7 and TRBJ2-2. The germline V gene encodes CDR1 SSHAT and CDR2 FNYEAQ (reference sequence). The CDR3 extends over 14 amino acids.

This chain connects TRBV12-3 or TRBV12-4 to TRBJ2-1; the TCRdb D gene call, TRBD2, has no DNA to confirm it. The CDR3 has 15 residues. CDR3: CASSPLARSRHEQFF.

The chain employs TRBV20-1 and TRBJ1-1. The germline CDR1 and CDR2 sequences are DFQATT and SNEGSKA (reference sequence). CDR3 length: 20 residues. CDR3 residues: CSAPPVPHTDKFNLGSEAFF.

The chain uses TRBV11-2 and TRBJ1-1; TCRdb picks TRBD1, but there is no DNA to check that call. This CDR3 is 14 amino acids long. Germline loops: CDR1 SGHAT, CDR2 FQNNGV. CDR3 sequence reads: CASREGQGITEAFF.

The chain employs TRBV20-1 and TRBJ1-4. Germline V gene data show CDR1 as DFQATT and CDR2 as SNEGSKA (reference sequence). The CDR3 runs 14 residues. CDR3 sequence reads: CSASLTENNEKLFF.

J is TRBJ2-2 and V is TRBV19. In germline, CDR1 is LNHDA, CDR2 SQIVND (reference sequence). The CDR3 has 15 residues. The CDR3 region is CASSRLSALSGELFF. Full variable domain (outside the CDR3, taken from reference TRBV19 and TRBJ2-2): DGGITQSPKYLFRKEGQNVTLSCEQNLNHDAMYWYRQDPGQGLRLIYYSQIVNDFQKGDIAEGYSVSREKKESFPLTVTSAQKNPTAFYLCASSRLSALSGELFFGEGSRLTVL.

The chain links TRBV29-1 to TRBJ2-5; the TCRdb call, TRBD1, lacks DNA for checking. CDR1 and CDR2 (germline): SQVTM, ANQGSEA. The CDR3 extends over 16 amino acids. The CDR3 protein is CSVVGHPQGAGETQYF.

The rearrangement links TRBV12-3 or TRBV12-4 to TRBJ2-5; absent DNA, TCRdb's TRBD2 call cannot be checked. The CDR3 has 17 residues. The CDR3 here is CASSFTPGLARWKTQYF.

The rearrangement joins TRBV3-1 to TRBJ2-1; the D call from TCRdb, TRBD2, cannot be confirmed without DNA. The germline V gene has CDR1 LGHDT and CDR2 YNNKEL (reference sequence). The CDR3 runs 15 residues. The CDR3 sequence: CASSQGGKRDNEQFF.

This rearrangement joins TRBV6-5 to TRBJ2-2; TCRdb proposes TRBD1, but this gene call is untestable without DNA. The CDR3 has 16 residues. Germline V gene sequence: CDR1 MNHEY, CDR2 SVGAGI. This CDR3 reads CASSYLGRGNTGELFF.

The gene calls are TRBV27 and TRBJ2-1; without DNA, the TCRdb call of TRBD2 cannot be checked. CDR1 is MNHEY, CDR2 SMNVEV, per germline (reference sequence). This CDR3 region has 13 residues. CDR3 sequence: CASSPGGSGREFF.

The chain employs TRBV18 and TRBJ2-3. Germline CDR1 is KGHSH and CDR2 is LQKENI. The CDR3 has 15 amino acids. The CDR3 region is CASSRLGTATDTQYF.

The chain is built from TRBV29-1 and TRBJ2-5; no DNA is available, so the TRBD2 call from TCRdb remains unchecked. Germline assignment: CDR1 SQVTM and CDR2 ANQGSEA. This CDR3 comprises 15 residues. CDR3 in amino acids: CTTFGGSGSQETQYF.

The chain employs TRBV29-1 and TRBJ2-6; TCRdb's D call, TRBD1, is unchecked because there is no DNA. The CDR3 contains 16 residues. Germline loops: CDR1 SQVTM, CDR2 ANQGSEA. The CDR3 sequence: CTILDSIFSGANVLTF. Together with reference TRBV29-1 and TRBJ2-6, the CDR3 gives the full variable domain: SAVISQKPSRDICQRGTSLTIQCQVDSQVTMMFWYRQQPGQSLTLIATANQGSEATYESGFVIDKFPISRPNLTFSTLTVSNMSPEDSSIYLCTILDSIFSGANVLTFGAGSRLTVL.

This chain joins TRBV6-2 or TRBV6-3 and TRBJ2-7; TCRdb reports TRBD2, a call that lacks DNA to check it against. The CDR3 consists of 14 residues. CDR1 is MNHEY, CDR2 SVGEGT, per germline. CDR3 sequence reads: CASSPTGGRGEQYF.